This T cell receptor beta chain was recovered during a study of cytomegalovirus exposure and HLA in healthy donors. These donors, healthy bone marrow donors, were studied. The PCR ran on 60 Vbeta and 13 Jbeta primers. Assay used: immunoSEQ multiplex PCR; TCRdb lists only in-frame clones, some missing. Of some 150,000 clones detected, 72% appear once; the ten largest clones hold approximately 3.9%. J was trimmed by 4 bases and V by 10 bases; bases with no gene match: 4. Germline V CDR1 and CDR2: SNHLY, FYNNEI. The CDR3 contains 13 residues. The receptor's source is a man aged 50-60 years in good health and CMV-seropositive. V and J are TRBV2 and TRBJ1-1, with TRBD1 matching over 12 bases. Sequenced sample: PBMCs. CDR3 amino acids: CATLGQGATEAFF. As DNA, the CDR3 is TGTGCCACCCTGGGACAGGGGGCCACTGAAGCTTTCTTT.